The TCR beta chain under discussion was sequenced for a study of cytomegalovirus exposure and HLA in healthy donors. General study findings and limits: Some V segments, including TRBV6-2 and TRBV6-3, were excluded as indistinguishable. In an earlier analysis, most TCR beta V segments were productive about 87% or about 30% of the time. The listing of 160 or so TCR beta chains classed them as cytomegalovirus-associated. Cytomegalovirus status was reportedly diagnosed by the classifier with high specificity and sensitivity.

The PCR used 60 Vbeta and 13 Jbeta primers. TCRdb's copy holds only in-frame clones and misses some; the assay was immunoSEQ multiplex PCR. The repertoire holds approximately 150,000 clones, with roughly 76% as singletons. Of note for this clone: Its antigen remains unknown.

This CDR3 is built from 19 residues. V dropped 0 bases and J dropped 5; count of bases not matched to a gene: 12. Germline V lookup: CDR1 SGDLS, CDR2 YYNGEE. The sequenced material came from PBMCs. The receptor was isolated from a young woman in good health and CMV-seropositive. The chain is built from TRBV9 and TRBJ1-4; the match to TRBD1 covers 11 bases. The CDR3 DNA is TGTGCCAGCAGCGTAGCGCTCCGGACAGGGGGCGATAAAAATGAAAAACTGTTTTTT. Translating gives CASSVALRTGGDKNEKLFF.